The subject of this entry is one T cell receptor beta chain. This sample was taken from a study of blood T cell repertoires in COVID-19. About the research overall: PBMCs, B-cell-depleted T cells, or T cells provided the cDNA or gDNA that made up the material.

In the original workflow: For nucleated cells, counts were estimated from reference gene primer amplification. Profiling relied on immunoSEQ multiplex PCR, and the TCRdb table lists in-frame clones only, not all of them. V and J calls and clone size are as listed in that table; D and trimming were resolved from the DNA. The sample records 150,000 to 170,000 clones, around 80% being singletons. The CDR3 sequence is 15 residues long. CDR1 is MNHNY and CDR2 is SVGAGI in the germline V gene (reference sequence). The ends were cut back, 5 bases at V and 0 bases at J, with 11 bases in the middle. This study enrolled people aged roughly 18 to 90 from around 26 US geographic areas.

The V call is TRBV6-6, the J call TRBJ1-5, with D possibly TRBD1 on 5 matching bases. The sequence derives from a man aged 45-65 years who had recovered from COVID-19. What was sequenced was PBMCs or T cells enriched from blood (not recorded which). The CDR3 DNA reads as TGTGCCAGCAGTAAAGGGGAATATAGCAATCAGCCCCAGCATTTT. It translates to CASSKGEYSNQPQHF.